This T cell receptor (beta chain) derives from a study of post-analysis software for immune sequencing data. The study, taken as a whole, reports: With F measure, samples from one preparation batch clustered together strongly. Diversity measured as normalized Chao1 was significantly lower in multiple sclerosis patients than in controls.

As regards this clonotype: Its specificity is unknown.

Incorporated into the TCR beta cDNA libraries were unique molecular identifiers, which served to reduce PCR and sequencing biases. T cells numbering about 1 to 10 million gave rise to 500,000 or so cDNA molecules. MiXCR, applied by TCRdb to the PCR reads, yields one record per CDR3 protein. The sample carries about 570,000 distinct CDR3 sequences, around 34% recorded once. The TCR was taken from a girl aged 2-17 years with multiple sclerosis. Sequenced material: blood.

CDR3 sequence reads: CASSRDSQGEAQYF. In DNA, the CDR3 is TGCGCCAGCAGCCGAGACTCACAGGGGGAGGCCCAGTACTTC. The V call is TRBV4-1, the J call TRBJ2-7, with 8 nucleotides matching TRBD1. Germline loops: CDR1 MGHRA, CDR2 YSYEKL. V was clipped by 4 bases and J by 10 bases; unmatched bases: 12. The CDR3 is made up of 14 amino acids.